The 12 T cell receptor beta chains given below trace back to one sample, sequenced in a study of human T cells and chemical hapten exposure. TCRdb itself ran the RACE reads through MiXCR, one entry per CDR3 protein. This sample has 150,000 to 200,000 distinct CDR3 sequences; about 14% occur once, and the top ten carry 1.7%. This sample's time point: patch test 1, 2 weeks after DPC sensitization. As to treatment: therapeutic diphenylcyclopropenone sensitization with weekly scalp DPC. The source material was whole blood, sampled in connection with sensitization to the hapten diphenylcyclopropenone (DPC). The receptor source for this set is a woman under 40 with alopecia areata. Some clones in this sample may be carry-over from other donors' samples.

A few counts support this clonotype. This chain joins TRBV10-2 and TRBJ2-1, with TRBD2 matching over 9 bases. Per germline, CDR1 WSHSY and CDR2 SAAADI. The CDR3 has 16 residues. The ends lost 3 bases at V and 3 bases at J; junction bases unmatched: 6. CDR3 sequence: CASSDPSGMYYNEQFF. The CDR3 DNA follows: TGCGCCAGCAGTGACCCTAGCGGGATGTACTACAATGAGCAGTTCTTC.

This clonotype was seen only a few times. This chain connects TRBV5-1 to TRBJ1-2, with 10 bases identical to TRBD1. Germline CDR1 and CDR2: SGHRS and YFSETQ. Trimming removed 4 bases from V and 6 bases from J; junction bases left unmatched: 6. The CDR3 totals 14 residues. In DNA form, the CDR3 reads TGCGCCAGCAGCCCTCGACAGGGGGCACATGGCTACACCTTC. It codes for CASSPRQGAHGYTF.

The chain uses TRBV28 and TRBJ1-4; unclear D gene. V lost 8 bases to trimming and J lost 6 bases, with 13 bases between them. This CDR3 spans 13 amino acids. From germline, CDR1 is MDHEN and CDR2 SYDVKM. This CDR3 reads CASQRGRDEKLFF. CDR3 bases: TGTGCCAGCCAGAGAGGGAGGGATGAAAAACTGTTTTTT.

The CDR3 DNA sequence: TGTGCCAGCAGTTTATCCGGCCAGGGGGCAAACGAGCAGTACTTC. Protein: CASSLSGQGANEQYF. The rearrangement links TRBV28 to TRBJ2-7; 8 bases align to TRBD1. The J segment lost 5 bases and the V segment lost 1 base, leaving 7 bases of the junction unmatched. CDR1 and CDR2 from the germline V gene are MDHEN and SYDVKM. The length of the CDR3 is 15 residues.

This clonotype has ten or more counts. This sequence joins TRBV29-1 and TRBJ1-5, with a possible D match to TRBD1 (5 bases). V was clipped by 8 bases and J by 6 bases, with 20 bases between them. Germline CDR1 reads SQVTM; CDR2 reads ANQGSEA. This CDR3 region has 14 residues. The CDR3 nucleotides are TGCAGCATTGGGTTAGGGGATAGTTGTCAGCCCCAGCATTTT. Its protein product is CSIGLGDSCQPQHF. The entire variable domain, with the rest obtained from reference TRBV29-1 and TRBJ1-5, is as follows: SAVISQKPSRDICQRGTSLTIQCQVDSQVTMMFWYRQQPGQSLTLIATANQGSEATYESGFVIDKFPISRPNLTFSTLTVSNMSPEDSSIYLCSIGLGDSCQPQHFGDGTRLSIL.

The genes are TRBV6-5 and TRBJ2-2; TRBD2 agrees at 10 bases. The CDR3 covers 15 residues. The V and J ends lost 4 bases and 6 bases, in that order; junction bases with no gene match: 5. The germline V gene has CDR1 MNHEY and CDR2 SVGAGI. The CDR3 is CASSSGLARAGELFF. The CDR3 nucleotides are TGTGCCAGCAGTTCGGGACTAGCGCGTGCCGGGGAGCTGTTTTTT.

The V and J genes are TRBV3-1 and TRBJ2-7; 7 bases match TRBD1. Germline CDR1 LGHDT, CDR2 YNNKEL (reference sequence). V was clipped by 4 bases and J by 6 bases; unmatched bases: 15. This CDR3 spans 16 amino acids. The CDR3 reads CASSPHANRGSGEQYF. CDR3 coding DNA: TGTGCCAGCAGCCCCCACGCCAACAGGGGCAGTGGCGAGCAGTACTTC.

CDR3 sequence reads: CASSPFPGLAGESYNEQFF. CDR3 DNA: TGTGCCAGCAGCCCCTTCCCGGGACTAGCGGGAGAGAGCTACAATGAGCAGTTCTTC. This sequence joins TRBV11-2 and TRBJ2-1, with 14 bases lining up with TRBD2. V was clipped by 5 bases and J by 3 bases; unmatched bases: 12. Per germline, CDR1 SGHAT and CDR2 FQNNGV. The CDR3 has 19 residues.

The rearrangement joins TRBV14 to TRBJ1-1, with D maybe TRBD1 (5 bases). Deletions cut 2 bases from V and 6 bases from J, with 10 bases between. This CDR3 is built from 13 residues. Germline V gives CDR1 SGHDN, CDR2 FVKESK. CDR3 amino acids: CASSQQGSAEAFF. The CDR3 DNA sequence: TGTGCCAGCAGCCAACAGGGCAGCGCTGAAGCTTTCTTT.

This clonotype was counted only a few times. The gene calls are TRBV6-4 and TRBJ2-3; D is perhaps TRBD1 (6 bases). The CDR3 contains 14 residues. Deletions cut 3 bases from V and 6 bases from J, with 13 bases between. The germline V gene encodes CDR1 MRHNA and CDR2 SNTAGT. The CDR3 nucleotides are TGTGCCAGCAGTGAAATCAGGGGAGCGGATACGCAGTATTTT. Translation gives CASSEIRGADTQYF.

V is TRBV6-2 or TRBV6-3 and J is TRBJ1-1; D gene ambiguous. CDR1 and CDR2 (germline): MNHEY, SVGEGT. The CDR3 loop spans 12 amino acids. The V gene lost 3 bases and the J gene lost 7 bases, with 9 bases spanning the gap. CDR3 DNA sequence: TGTGCCAGCAGTTATCGGTACAGTGAAGCTTTCTTT. It translates to CASSYRYSEAFF.

J is TRBJ1-1 and V is TRBV6-2 or TRBV6-3; D ambiguous. V was clipped by 0 bases and J by 0 bases, with 8 bases between them. The CDR3 has 15 residues. Per germline, CDR1 MNHEY and CDR2 SVGEGT. The CDR3 DNA follows: TGTGCCAGCAGTTACTCTGGCAGATTGAACACTGAAGCTTTCTTT. Its protein is CASSYSGRLNTEAFF.